This T cell receptor (beta chain) is drawn from a study of cytomegalovirus exposure and HLA in healthy donors. Vbeta (60) and Jbeta (13) primers were used in the PCR. Authors' processing steps: There were 80 million or so unique TCR beta chains by a later count, and some 10 million of them were shared. The method was immunoSEQ multiplex PCR; TCRdb's version includes in-frame clones alone and lacks a portion of them. The DNA was the basis for D and trimming; V, J and clone size are from that table. The table shows 150,000 to 200,000 clones, with about four fifths occurring only once. This clone was counted once. The V end was cut by 0 bases, the J end by 2 bases, with 14 bases between. CDR1 and CDR2 (germline): LGHNA, YSLEER. CDR3 length equals 16 residues.

The J gene is TRBJ2-7, the V gene TRBV4-3, with D uncertain. The clonotype originates from a woman younger than 30 in good health and CMV-seronegative. The source material was PBMCs. The CDR3 reads CASSQDSRGITYEQYF. The CDR3 DNA reads as TGCGCCAGCAGCCAAGATTCGCGAGGAATAACCTACGAGCAGTACTTC.